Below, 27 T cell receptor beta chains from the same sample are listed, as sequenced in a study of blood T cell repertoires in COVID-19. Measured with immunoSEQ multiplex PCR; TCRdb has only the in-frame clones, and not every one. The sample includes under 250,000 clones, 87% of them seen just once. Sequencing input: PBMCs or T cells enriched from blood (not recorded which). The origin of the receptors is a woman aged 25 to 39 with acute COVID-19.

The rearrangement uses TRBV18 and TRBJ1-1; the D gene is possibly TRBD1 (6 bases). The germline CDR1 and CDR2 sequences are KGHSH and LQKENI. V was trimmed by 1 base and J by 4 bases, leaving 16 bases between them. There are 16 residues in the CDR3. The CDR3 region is CASSPRSPGEGTEAFF. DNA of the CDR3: TGTGCCAGCTCACCACGGTCCCCAGGGGAGGGCACTGAAGCTTTCTTT. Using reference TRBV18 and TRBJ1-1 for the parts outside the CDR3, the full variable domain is NAGVMQNPRHLVRRRGQEARLRCSPMKGHSHVYWYRQLPEEGLKFMVYLQKENIIDESGMPKERFSAEFPKEGPSILRIQQVVRGDSAAYFCASSPRSPGEGTEAFFGQGTRLTVV.

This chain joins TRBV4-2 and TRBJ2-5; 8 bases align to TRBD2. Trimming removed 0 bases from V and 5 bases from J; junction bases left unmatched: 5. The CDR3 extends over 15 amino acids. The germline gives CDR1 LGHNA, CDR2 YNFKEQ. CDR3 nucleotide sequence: TGTGCCAGCAGCCAAGAAGTTAGCGGGGAGGAGACCCAGTACTTC. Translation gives CASSQEVSGEETQYF.

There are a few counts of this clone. CDR3 in DNA: TGTGCCAGCAGTCAGGACAGGGGGCCTTCACCCCTCCACTTT. Residues: CASSQDRGPSPLHF. The rearrangement joins TRBV2 to TRBJ1-6; TRBD1 agrees at 11 bases. The CDR3 is made up of 14 amino acids. Germline V gene data show CDR1 as SNHLY and CDR2 as FYNNEI. Trimming at V came to 5 bases and at J to 9 bases, leaving 3 bases not matched to a gene.

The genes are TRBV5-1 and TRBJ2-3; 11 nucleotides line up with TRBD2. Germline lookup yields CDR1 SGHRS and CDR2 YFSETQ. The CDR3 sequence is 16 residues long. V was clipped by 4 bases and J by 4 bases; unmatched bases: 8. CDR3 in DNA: TGCGCCAGCAGCATGACTAGCGGGGATGGTGCAGATACGCAGTATTTT. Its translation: CASSMTSGDGADTQYF.

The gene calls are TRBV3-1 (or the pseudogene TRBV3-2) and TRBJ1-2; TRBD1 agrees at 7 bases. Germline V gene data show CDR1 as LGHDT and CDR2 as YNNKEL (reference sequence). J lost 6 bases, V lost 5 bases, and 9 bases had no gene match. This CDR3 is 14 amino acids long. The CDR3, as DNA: TGTGCCAGCAGCAAAAGCGACACAGGGGATGGCTACACCTTC. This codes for CASSKSDTGDGYTF.

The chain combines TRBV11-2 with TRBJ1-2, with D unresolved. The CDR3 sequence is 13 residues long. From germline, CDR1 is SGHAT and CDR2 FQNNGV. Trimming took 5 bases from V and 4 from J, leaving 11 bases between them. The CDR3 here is CASSPQPPYGYTF. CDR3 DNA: TGTGCCAGCAGCCCACAGCCTCCCTATGGCTACACCTTC.

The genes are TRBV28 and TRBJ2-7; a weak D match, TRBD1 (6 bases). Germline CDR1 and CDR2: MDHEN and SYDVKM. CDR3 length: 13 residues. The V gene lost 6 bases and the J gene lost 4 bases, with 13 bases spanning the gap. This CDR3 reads CASSSGTPYEQYF. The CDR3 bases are TGTGCCAGCAGCTCCGGGACACCTTACGAGCAGTACTTC.

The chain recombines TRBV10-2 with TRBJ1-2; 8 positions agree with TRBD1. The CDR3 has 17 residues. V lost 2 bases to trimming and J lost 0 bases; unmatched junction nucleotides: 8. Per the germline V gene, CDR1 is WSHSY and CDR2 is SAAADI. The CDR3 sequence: CASSEAGVGQANYGYTF. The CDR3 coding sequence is TGCGCCAGCAGTGAGGCAGGTGTGGGACAGGCTAACTATGGCTACACCTTC.

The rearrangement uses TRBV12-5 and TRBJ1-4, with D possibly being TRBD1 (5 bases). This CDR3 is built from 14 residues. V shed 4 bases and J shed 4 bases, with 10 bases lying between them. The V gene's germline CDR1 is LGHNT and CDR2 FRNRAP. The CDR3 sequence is CASGWGQINEKLFF. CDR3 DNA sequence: TGTGCTAGTGGTTGGGGCCAGATTAATGAAAAACTGTTTTTT.

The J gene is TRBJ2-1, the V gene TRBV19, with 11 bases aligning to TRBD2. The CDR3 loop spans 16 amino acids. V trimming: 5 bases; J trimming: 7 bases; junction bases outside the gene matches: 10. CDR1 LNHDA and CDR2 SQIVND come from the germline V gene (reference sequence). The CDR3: CASSPYSGGAGNEQFF. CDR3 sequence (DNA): TGTGCCAGTAGTCCCTATAGCGGGGGGGCTGGTAATGAGCAGTTCTTC. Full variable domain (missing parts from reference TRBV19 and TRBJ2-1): DGGITQSPKYLFRKEGQNVTLSCEQNLNHDAMYWYRQDPGQGLRLIYYSQIVNDFQKGDIAEGYSVSREKKESFPLTVTSAQKNPTAFYLCASSPYSGGAGNEQFFGPGTRLTVL.

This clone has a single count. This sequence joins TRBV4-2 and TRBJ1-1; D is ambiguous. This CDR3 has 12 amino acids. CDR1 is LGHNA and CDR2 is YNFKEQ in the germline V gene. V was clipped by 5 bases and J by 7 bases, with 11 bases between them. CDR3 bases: TGTGCCAGCAGCGGGAGTGACGATGAAGCTTTCTTT. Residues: CASSGSDDEAFF.

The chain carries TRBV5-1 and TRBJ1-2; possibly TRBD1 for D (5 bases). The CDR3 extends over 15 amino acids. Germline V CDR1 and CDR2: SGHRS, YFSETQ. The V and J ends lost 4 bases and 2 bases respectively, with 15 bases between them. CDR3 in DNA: TGCGCCAGCAGCCCACGGGGGGGTGCCAACTATGGCTACACCTTC. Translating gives CASSPRGGANYGYTF.

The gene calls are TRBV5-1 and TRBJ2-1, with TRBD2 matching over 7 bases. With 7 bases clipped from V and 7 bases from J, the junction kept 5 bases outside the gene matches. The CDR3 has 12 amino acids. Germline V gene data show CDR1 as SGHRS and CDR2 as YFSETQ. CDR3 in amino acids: CASEGGWNEQFF. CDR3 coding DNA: TGCGCCAGCGAGGGAGGGTGGAATGAGCAGTTCTTC.

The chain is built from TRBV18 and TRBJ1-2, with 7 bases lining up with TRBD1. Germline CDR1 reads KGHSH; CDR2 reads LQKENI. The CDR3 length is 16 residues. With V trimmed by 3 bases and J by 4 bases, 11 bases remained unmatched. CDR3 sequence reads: CASSPTGQLPFYGYTF. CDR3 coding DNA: TGTGCCAGCTCACCTACGGGACAGCTACCATTCTATGGCTACACCTTC.

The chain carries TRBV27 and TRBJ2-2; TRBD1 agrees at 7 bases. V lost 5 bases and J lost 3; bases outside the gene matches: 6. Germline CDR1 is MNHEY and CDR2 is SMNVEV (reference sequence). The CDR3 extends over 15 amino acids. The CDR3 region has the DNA TGTGCCAGCAGTACGGGACAGTGGCACACCGGGGAGCTGTTTTTT. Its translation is CASSTGQWHTGELFF.

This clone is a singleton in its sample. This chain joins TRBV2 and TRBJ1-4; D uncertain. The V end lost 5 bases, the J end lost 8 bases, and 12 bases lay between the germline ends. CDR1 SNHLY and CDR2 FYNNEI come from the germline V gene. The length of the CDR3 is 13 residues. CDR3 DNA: TGTGCCAGCAGTAAGCGATATAGAGAAAAACTGTTTTTT. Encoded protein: CASSKRYREKLFF.

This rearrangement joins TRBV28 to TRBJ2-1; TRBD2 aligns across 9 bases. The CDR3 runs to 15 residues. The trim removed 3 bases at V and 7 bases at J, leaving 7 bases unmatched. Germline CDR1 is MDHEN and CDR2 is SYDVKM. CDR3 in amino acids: CASSFWRGGKNEQFF. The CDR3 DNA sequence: TGTGCCAGCAGTTTCTGGCGGGGGGGCAAGAATGAGCAGTTCTTC.

The CDR3 sequence: CASSQDRLRGGNEQFF. For the CDR3, the DNA is TGCGCCAGCAGCCAAGATCGTTTGCGGGGCGGGAATGAGCAGTTCTTC. The rearrangement joins TRBV4-3 to TRBJ2-1; possible D gene TRBD2, 6 bases. The length of the CDR3 is 16 residues. Germline assignment: CDR1 LGHNA and CDR2 YSLEER. Trimming took off 0 bases at V and 7 bases at J, with 16 bases between the two ends.

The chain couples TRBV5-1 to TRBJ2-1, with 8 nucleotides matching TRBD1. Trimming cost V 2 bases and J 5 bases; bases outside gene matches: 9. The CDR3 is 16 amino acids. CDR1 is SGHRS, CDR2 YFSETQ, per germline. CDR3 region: CASSFPGGMGHNEQFF. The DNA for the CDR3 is TGCGCCAGCAGCTTCCCAGGGGGCATGGGGCACAATGAGCAGTTCTTC.

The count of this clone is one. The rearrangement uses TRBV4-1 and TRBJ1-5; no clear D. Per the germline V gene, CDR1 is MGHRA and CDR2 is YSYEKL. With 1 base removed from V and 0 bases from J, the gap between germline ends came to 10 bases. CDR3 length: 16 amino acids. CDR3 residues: CASSQVPGNSNQPQHF. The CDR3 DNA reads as TGCGCCAGCAGCCAAGTCCCCGGGAATAGCAATCAGCCCCAGCATTTT.

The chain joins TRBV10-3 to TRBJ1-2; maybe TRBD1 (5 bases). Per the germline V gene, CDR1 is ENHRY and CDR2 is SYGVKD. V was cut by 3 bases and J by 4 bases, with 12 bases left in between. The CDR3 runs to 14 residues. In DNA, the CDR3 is TGTGCCATCAGTGATAGACCGGGGGGCTATGGCTACACCTTC. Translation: CAISDRPGGYGYTF.

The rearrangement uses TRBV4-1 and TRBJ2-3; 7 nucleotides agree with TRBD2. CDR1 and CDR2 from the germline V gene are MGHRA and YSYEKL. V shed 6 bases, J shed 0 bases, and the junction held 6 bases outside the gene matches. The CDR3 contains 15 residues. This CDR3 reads CASRPWEGSTDTQYF. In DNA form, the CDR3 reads TGCGCCAGCAGACCTTGGGAGGGGAGCACAGATACGCAGTATTTT.

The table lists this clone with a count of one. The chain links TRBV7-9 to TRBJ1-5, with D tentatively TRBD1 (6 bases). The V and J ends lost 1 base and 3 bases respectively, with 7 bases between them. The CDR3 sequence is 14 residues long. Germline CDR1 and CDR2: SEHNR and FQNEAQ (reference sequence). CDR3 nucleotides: TGTGCCAGCAGCTTAGGGGACAACAATCAGCCCCAGCATTTT. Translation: CASSLGDNNQPQHF.

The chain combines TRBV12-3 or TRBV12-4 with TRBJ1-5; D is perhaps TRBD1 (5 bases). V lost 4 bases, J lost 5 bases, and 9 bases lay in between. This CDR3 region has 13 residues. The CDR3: CASSWGGYQPQHF. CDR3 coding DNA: TGTGCCAGCAGTTGGGGGGGGTATCAGCCCCAGCATTTT.

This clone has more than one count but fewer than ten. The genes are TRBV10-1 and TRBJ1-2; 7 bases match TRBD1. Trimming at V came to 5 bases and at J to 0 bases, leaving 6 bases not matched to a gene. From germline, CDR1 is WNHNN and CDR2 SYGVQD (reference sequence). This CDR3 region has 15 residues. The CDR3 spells CASSPGTAPNYGYTF. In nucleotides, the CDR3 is TGCGCCAGCAGTCCCGGGACAGCCCCTAACTATGGCTACACCTTC.

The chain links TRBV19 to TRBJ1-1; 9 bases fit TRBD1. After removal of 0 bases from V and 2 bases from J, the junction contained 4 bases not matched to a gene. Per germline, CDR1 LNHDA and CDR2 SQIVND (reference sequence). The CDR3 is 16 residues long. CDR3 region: CASSIEGQGVNTEAFF. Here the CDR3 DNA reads TGTGCCAGTAGTATAGAGGGACAGGGCGTTAACACTGAAGCTTTCTTT.

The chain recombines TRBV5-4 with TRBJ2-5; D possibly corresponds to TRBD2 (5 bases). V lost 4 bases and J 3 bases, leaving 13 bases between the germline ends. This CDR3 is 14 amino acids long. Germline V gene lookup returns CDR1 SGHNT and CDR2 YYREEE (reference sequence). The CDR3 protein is CASSADLQEETQYF. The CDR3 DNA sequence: TGTGCCAGCAGCGCGGACTTACAAGAAGAGACCCAGTACTTC.